Many counts were recorded for the clone carrying this T cell receptor beta chain. Germline CDR1 is MNHEY and CDR2 is SVGEGT. Trimming cost V 5 bases and J 6 bases, with 14 bases left between them. This CDR3 comprises 13 residues. Sample time point: patch test 3, about 24 weeks after DPC sensitization. Treatment: therapeutic diphenylcyclopropenone sensitization with weekly scalp DPC. TCRdb passed the RACE reads through MiXCR, listing each CDR3 protein once. Here the sample spans about 64,000 distinct CDR3 sequences, about 10% being singletons. The source of the sample is a study of human T cells and chemical hapten exposure.

J is TRBJ2-7 and V is TRBV6-2 or TRBV6-3, with D perhaps matching TRBD2 (5 bases). Source: whole blood, taken in connection with sensitization to the hapten diphenylcyclopropenone (DPC). This receptor was identified in a woman aged 25 to 39 with alopecia areata. Some clones in this sample may be carry-over from other donors' samples. DNA of the CDR3: TGTGCCAGCAGTCTAGGAGGTGCAGGCGAGCAGTACTTC. Translating gives CASSLGGAGEQYF.